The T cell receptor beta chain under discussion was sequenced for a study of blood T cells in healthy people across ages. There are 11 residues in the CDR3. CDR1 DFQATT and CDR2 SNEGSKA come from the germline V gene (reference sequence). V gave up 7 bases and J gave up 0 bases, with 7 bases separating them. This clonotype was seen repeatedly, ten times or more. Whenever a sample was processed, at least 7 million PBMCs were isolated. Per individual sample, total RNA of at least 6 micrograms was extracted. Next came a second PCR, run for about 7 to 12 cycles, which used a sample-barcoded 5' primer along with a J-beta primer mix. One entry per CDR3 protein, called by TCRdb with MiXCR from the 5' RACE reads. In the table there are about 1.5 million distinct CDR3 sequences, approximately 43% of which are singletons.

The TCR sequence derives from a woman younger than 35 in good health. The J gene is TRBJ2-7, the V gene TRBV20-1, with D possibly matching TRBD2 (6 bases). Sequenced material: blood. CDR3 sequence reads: CSVGSSYEQYF. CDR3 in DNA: TGCAGTGTCGGGAGCTCCTACGAGCAGTACTTC.